This is a list of T cell receptor beta chains from one sample in a study of shared clonotypes between healthy human individuals. TCRdb keeps only in-frame clones here, not all; method: immunoSEQ multiplex PCR. The table has 2 million to 3 million clones, around 90% seen once. Sequencing input: naive CD4+ T cells sorted from blood. The origin of the receptors is a man between 18 and 35 years old in good health. The CDR3 runs from the conserved cysteine through the conserved F or W. A D gene is named only where the DNA matches it firmly. Expanded clones get a size class; other rows say once, few or many, or leave the size out.

j_gene | d_gene | abundance | v_gene | CDR3aa | CDR3nt
TRBJ1-2 | . | . | TRBV28 | CASSVLPPGYGYTF | TGTGCCAGCAGTGTATTGCCCCCTGGATATGGCTACACCTTC
TRBJ2-1 | TRBD2 | . | TRBV11-2 | CASRSAGGAYNEQFF | TGTGCCAGCAGGTCAGCGGGAGGTGCCTACAATGAGCAGTTCTTC
TRBJ2-1 | . | . | TRBV28 | CASSSVWASTWSEQFF | TGTGCCAGCAGTTCGGTGTGGGCTTCCACTTGGAGTGAGCAGTTCTTC
TRBJ2-7 | . | . | TRBV7-2 | CASSLQAGGWAEQYF | TGTGCCAGCAGTCTTCAGGCGGGTGGCTGGGCCGAGCAGTACTTC
TRBJ2-7 | TRBD2 | . | TRBV28 | CASSFSFSGETYEQYF | TGTGCCAGCAGTTTTTCTTTTAGCGGGGAGACCTACGAGCAGTACTTC
TRBJ1-5 | . | . | TRBV10-3 | CATSAGTHKSNQPQHF | TGTGCCACCTCCGCCGGGACTCATAAGAGCAATCAGCCCCAGCATTTT
TRBJ2-2 | . | . | TRBV5-1 | CASSLDGRSSPGGELFF | TGCGCCAGCAGCTTGGATGGCCGATCATCCCCGGGCGGGGAGCTGTTTTTT
TRBJ1-1 | . | . | TRBV1 | CTSSQMGRQRNTEAFF | TGCACCAGCAGCCAAATGGGGAGACAGAGGAACACTGAAGCTTTCTTT
TRBJ1-2 | TRBD1 | . | TRBV6-6 | CASSYEGQGIYGYTF | TGTGCCAGCAGTTACGAGGGACAGGGTATTTATGGCTACACCTTC
TRBJ2-1 | . | . | TRBV6-6 | CATKPTLVSAYNEQFF | TGTGCCACCAAACCAACCCTAGTTTCGGCTTACAATGAGCAGTTCTTC
TRBJ1-3 | . | . | TRBV6-5 | CASRSSGNTIYF | TGTGCCAGCCGGAGCTCTGGAAACACCATATATTTT
TRBJ1-3 | TRBD1 | . | TRBV9 | CASSTRQGAGNTIYF | TGTGCCAGCAGCACTCGACAGGGGGCCGGAAACACCATATATTTT
TRBJ2-7 | TRBD1 | few | TRBV14 | CASSSRQGYEQYF | TGTGCCAGCAGCTCCCGACAGGGCTACGAGCAGTACTTC
TRBJ2-1 | TRBD2 | . | TRBV5-1 | CASSSKPSGGAHNEQFF | TGCGCCAGCAGCTCGAAGCCTAGCGGGGGGGCTCACAATGAGCAGTTCTTC
TRBJ2-1 | TRBD2 | . | TRBV2 | CASSALAAQEQFF | TGTGCCAGCAGTGCGCTAGCGGCCCAAGAGCAGTTCTTC
TRBJ2-1 | TRBD2 | . | TRBV7-2 | CASSRGLAGAIRNNEQFF | TGTGCCAGCAGCCGCGGACTAGCGGGAGCCATCCGTAATAATGAGCAGTTCTTC
TRBJ1-2 | . | . | TRBV7-6 | CASSPWGGDGYTF | TGTGCCAGCAGCCCCTGGGGGGGCGATGGCTACACCTTC
TRBJ1-4 | . | once | TRBV28 | CASSPGTTEEKLFF | TGTGCCAGCAGTCCCGGGACAACGGAGGAAAAACTGTTTTTT
TRBJ2-3 | TRBD1 | . | TRBV28 | CASSLRDRRTDTQYF | TGTGCCAGCAGTCTCCGGGACAGGCGCACAGATACGCAGTATTTT
TRBJ1-1 | . | . | TRBV6-5 | CASTLGRGLDTEAFF | TGTGCCAGCACCCTCGGGCGGGGGTTGGACACTGAAGCTTTCTTT
TRBJ1-6 | . | few | TRBV11-2 | CASSLRGRGDNSPLHF | TGTGCCAGCAGCTTGCGAGGAAGGGGGGACAATTCACCCCTCCACTTT
TRBJ1-1 | . | . | TRBV30 | CAWSGSWTTERNTEAFF | TGTGCCTGGAGTGGGTCTTGGACAACGGAGAGGAACACTGAAGCTTTCTTT
TRBJ1-2 | TRBD1 | . | TRBV5-6 | CASSIGQGLGYTF | TGTGCCAGCAGCATAGGACAGGGATTGGGCTACACCTTC
TRBJ2-1 | TRBD1 | . | TRBV15 | CATSRDPGGQGRNSYNEQFF | TGTGCCACCAGCAGAGATCCTGGAGGACAGGGCCGTAACTCCTACAATGAGCAGTTCTTC
TRBJ1-1 | . | . | TRBV5-4 | CASSLGGARDTEAFF | TGTGCCAGCAGCTTGGGGGGGGCGCGGGACACTGAAGCTTTCTTT
TRBJ1-5 | TRBD1 | . | TRBV28 | CASSSPGQGRNQPQHF | TGTGCCAGCAGTTCACCGGGACAGGGGAGAAATCAGCCCCAGCATTTT
TRBJ2-2 | . | once | TRBV9 | CASSAGLHANTGELFF | TGTGCCAGCAGCGCGGGACTCCACGCGAACACCGGGGAGCTGTTTTTT
TRBJ1-3 | . | . | TRBV11-2 | CASSRGRETGNTIYF | TGTGCCAGCAGCCGGGGCCGGGAGACTGGAAACACCATATATTTT
TRBJ2-7 | . | . | TRBV30 | CACSGTAGPYEQYF | TGTGCCTGCTCCGGGACAGCGGGCCCCTACGAGCAGTACTTC
TRBJ2-7 | . | . | TRBV7-9 | CASSPRLVPTYEQYF | TGTGCCAGCAGCCCTAGACTAGTCCCGACCTACGAGCAGTACTTC
TRBJ2-1 | TRBD2 | . | TRBV10-2 | CASRAGLAGGLNEQFF | TGCGCCAGCAGAGCCGGACTAGCGGGAGGCCTCAATGAGCAGTTCTTC
TRBJ1-5 | . | few | TRBV4-2 | CASSLQGGNQPQHF | TGTGCCAGCAGCCTCCAAGGGGGCAATCAGCCCCAGCATTTT
TRBJ1-2 | . | once | TRBV7-2 | CASSLIPGSGYTF | TGTGCCAGCAGCTTAATTCCGGGGTCTGGCTACACCTTC
TRBJ1-1 | . | . | TRBV29-1 | CSVEHSLSAEAFF | TGCAGCGTTGAACACTCCCTTTCCGCTGAAGCTTTCTTT
TRBJ2-7 | . | . | TRBV9 | CASGPVPQSYEQYF | TGTGCCAGCGGACCGGTCCCGCAATCCTACGAGCAGTACTTC
TRBJ2-3 | . | . | TRBV4-3 | CASSQEGQPTDTQYF | TGCGCCAGCAGCCAGGAAGGACAGCCTACAGATACGCAGTATTTT
TRBJ2-3 | TRBD1 | . | TRBV2 | CAISTGTGSDTQYF | TGTGCCATTTCAACCGGGACAGGGTCAGATACGCAGTATTTT
TRBJ2-7 | . | . | TRBV4-3 | CASSGLPGDYEQYF | TGCGCCAGCAGCGGATTGCCAGGTGACTACGAGCAGTACTTC
TRBJ2-7 | . | . | TRBV10-3 | CAISDQAHYEQYF | TGTGCCATCAGTGATCAGGCGCACTACGAGCAGTACTTC
TRBJ1-2 | TRBD1 | . | TRBV19 | CASSRNRGGYTF | TGTGCCAGTAGTAGAAACAGGGGTGGCTACACCTTC
TRBJ2-3 | TRBD2 | . | TRBV19 | CASSSSSGGGTDTQYF | TGTGCCAGTAGTTCCAGTAGCGGGGGGGGCACAGATACGCAGTATTTT
TRBJ1-4 | TRBD1 | . | TRBV5-4 | CASSLRGPGEKLFF | TGTGCCAGCAGCTTGAGGGGGCCGGGAGAAAAACTGTTTTTT
TRBJ2-6 | . | . | TRBV27 | CASSFWSPGANVLTF | TGTGCCAGCAGTTTCTGGTCCCCTGGGGCCAACGTCCTGACTTTC
TRBJ2-5 | TRBD1 | . | TRBV19 | CASSKGQEETQYF | TGTGCCAGTAGTAAGGGACAGGAAGAGACCCAGTACTTC
TRBJ2-7 | . | . | TRBV11-2 | CASSFYGGGRGSYEQYF | TGTGCCAGCAGCTTTTATGGAGGGGGCAGGGGCTCCTACGAGCAGTACTTC
TRBJ2-3 | . | . | TRBV7-9 | CASSFPGATDTQYF | TGTGCCAGCAGCTTCCCGGGAGCCACAGATACGCAGTATTTT
TRBJ2-7 | TRBD2 | . | TRBV5-4 | CASSTTRGSGTGEQYF | TGTGCCAGCAGCACCACCCGGGGTAGCGGGACTGGCGAGCAGTACTTC
TRBJ2-7 | TRBD1 | . | TRBV5-5 | CASSLSLDRAYEQYF | TGTGCCAGCAGCTTAAGCCTGGACAGGGCCTACGAGCAGTACTTC
TRBJ2-5 | TRBD2 | . | TRBV6-4 | CASERGQETQYF | TGTGCCAGCGAGCGGGGACAAGAGACCCAGTACTTC
TRBJ2-1 | TRBD1 | . | TRBV12-5 | CASGLGTGGYEQFF | TGTGCTAGTGGTCTGGGGACAGGGGGATATGAGCAGTTCTTC
TRBJ2-3 | . | . | TRBV15 | CATSRVGSGTDTQYF | TGTGCCACCAGCAGAGTGGGTAGCGGCACAGATACGCAGTATTTT